This TCR beta chain is from a study of cytomegalovirus exposure and HLA in healthy donors. PCR was performed using 60 Vbeta and 13 Jbeta primers. The method was immunoSEQ multiplex PCR; TCRdb's version includes in-frame clones alone and lacks a portion of them. The table lists approximately 280,000 clones, over 85% of them singletons. In the case of this clone: Its antigen is unknown.

V was trimmed by 3 bases and J by 4 bases, leaving 12 bases between them. The germline V gene has CDR1 SGHRS and CDR2 YFSETQ. The CDR3 is made up of 14 amino acids. Study-wide points: Most TCR sequences proved rare, with some public TCRs found in many donors. Links to common viral pathogens appeared, in a later analysis, for several of the most significant clusters. Earlier analysis looked at TCR beta V segments, and most were productive about 90% or about 30% of the time.

Sequences were obtained from PBMCs. The rearrangement uses TRBV5-1 and TRBJ2-3; weak D call: TRBD1 (6 bases). The source is a woman under 30 in good health and CMV-seronegative. The CDR3 bases are TGCGCCAGCAGCTCCCGGGGACATCCAGATACGCAGTATTTT. Its protein product is CASSSRGHPDTQYF.